Following are 19 T cell receptor beta chains from one sample sequenced in a study of shared clonotypes between healthy human individuals. TCRdb keeps only in-frame clones here, not all; method: immunoSEQ multiplex PCR. The table lists approximately 740,000 clones, approximately 79% of them singletons. The sample was memory CD4+ T cells sorted from blood. Indicated subset: CD45RA-negative fraction. Source of these receptors: a woman aged 30 to 39 in good health.

This chain connects TRBV5-6 to TRBJ2-7; no clear D gene. V shed 4 bases and J shed 5 bases, with 13 bases lying between them. Per germline, CDR1 SGHDT and CDR2 YYEEEE. The CDR3 sequence is 13 residues long. CDR3 bases: TGTGCCAGCAGCGTGGACGGTTCGGACGAGCAGTACTTC. Translation: CASSVDGSDEQYF. Full variable domain (remainder filled in from reference TRBV5-6 and TRBJ2-7): DAGVTQSPTHLIKTRGQQVTLRCSPKSGHDTVSWYQQALGQGPQFIFQYYEEEERQRGNFPDRFSGHQFPNYSSELNVNALLLGDSALYLCASSVDGSDEQYFGPGTRLTVT.

The chain employs TRBV11-2 and TRBJ2-3, with D tentatively TRBD1 (7 bases). CDR1 is SGHAT and CDR2 is FQNNGV in the germline V gene. V lost 5 bases to trimming and J lost 2 bases, with 14 bases between them. This CDR3 region has 15 residues. The CDR3 region is CASSPQGTDTDTQYF. Written as DNA, the CDR3 is TGTGCCAGCAGCCCACAGGGGACTGACACAGATACGCAGTATTTT.

The V and J genes are TRBV7-2 and TRBJ1-2; D call uncertain. V was trimmed by 1 base and J by 5 bases, leaving 20 bases between them. This CDR3 spans 17 amino acids. Germline assignment: CDR1 SGHTA and CDR2 FQGNSA. As DNA, the CDR3 is TGTGCCAGCAGCTTAGTGGGTGGCCGCCGAAGGGATTATGGCTACACCTTC. As protein: CASSLVGGRRRDYGYTF.

V usage is TRBV28 and J usage is TRBJ2-7; D possibly corresponds to TRBD2 (6 bases). This CDR3 spans 16 amino acids. The V end was cut by 4 bases, the J end by 0 bases, with 16 bases between. Per germline, CDR1 MDHEN and CDR2 SYDVKM. The CDR3 DNA reads TGTGCCAGCAGTTCCCTTAGGTCTAGCGCCTCCTACGAGCAGTACTTC. It is translated as CASSSLRSSASYEQYF.

The chain recombines TRBV5-4 with TRBJ2-2; the match to TRBD2 covers 7 bases. V lost 4 bases to trimming and J lost 1 base; unmatched junction nucleotides: 7. Germline CDR1 SGHNT, CDR2 YYREEE (reference sequence). This CDR3 region has 16 residues. The CDR3 DNA reads as TGTGCCAGCAGCGGTACTAGCGACAAGAACACCGGGGAGCTGTTTTTT. This encodes CASSGTSDKNTGELFF.

The rearrangement links TRBV11-2 to TRBJ2-1, with 7 positions matching TRBD1. Germline assignment: CDR1 SGHAT and CDR2 FQNNGV. The V segment lost 4 bases and the J segment 6 bases; nucleotides outside the gene matches: 9. CDR3 size: 15 residues. This CDR3 reads CASSSSFTGVNEQFF. The CDR3 DNA follows: TGTGCCAGCAGCTCCTCTTTCACAGGGGTCAATGAGCAGTTCTTC.

V usage is TRBV5-6 and J usage is TRBJ2-1, with D possibly being TRBD2 (6 bases). V was pared by 1 base and J by 0 bases, with 11 bases between. The CDR3 spans 16 residues. The germline gives CDR1 SGHDT, CDR2 YYEEEE. The CDR3 here is CASSLFSGSSYNEQFF. The CDR3 coding sequence is TGTGCCAGCAGCTTGTTTAGCGGAAGCTCCTACAATGAGCAGTTCTTC. The full variable domain, completed using reference TRBV5-6 and TRBJ2-1, is DAGVTQSPTHLIKTRGQQVTLRCSPKSGHDTVSWYQQALGQGPQFIFQYYEEEERQRGNFPDRFSGHQFPNYSSELNVNALLLGDSALYLCASSLFSGSSYNEQFFGPGTRLTVL.

This clone showed up just a few times. The V gene is TRBV5-1, the J gene TRBJ2-7; 9 positions agree with TRBD2. The CDR3 contains 13 residues. After removal of 4 bases from V and 2 bases from J, the junction contained 1 base not matched to a gene. Per germline, CDR1 SGHRS and CDR2 YFSETQ. The chain's CDR3 is CASSGTSPYEQYF. Written as DNA, the CDR3 is TGCGCCAGCAGCGGGACTAGCCCCTACGAGCAGTACTTC.

A note on this clone: Relative to the germline gene, one junction end is altered; a read error may explain this. V is TRBV5-6 and J is TRBJ2-5; TRBD2 might be the D (5 bases). The length of the CDR3 is 13 residues. Per germline, CDR1 SGHDT and CDR2 YYEEEE. The CDR3 sequence: CASCFRGGETQYF. The CDR3 nucleotides are TGTGCCAGCTGCTTCCGGGGTGGCGAGACCCAGTACTTC.

This clone was counted between two and nine times. The CDR3 loop reads CASSPFSASYEQYF. The DNA for the CDR3 is TGTGCCAGCAGTCCCTTTAGCGCCTCCTACGAGCAGTACTTC. The chain joins TRBV27 to TRBJ2-7; maybe TRBD2 (5 bases). Trimming took off 5 bases at V and 0 bases at J, with 11 bases between the two ends. This CDR3 spans 14 amino acids. Germline CDR1 reads MNHEY; CDR2 reads SMNVEV (reference sequence).

The rearrangement links TRBV28 to TRBJ2-7, with 12 bases matching TRBD2. This CDR3 comprises 20 residues. V gave up 4 bases and J gave up 5 bases; unmatched junction bases: 21. From germline, CDR1 is MDHEN and CDR2 SYDVKM. CDR3 coding DNA: TGTGCCAGCAGTTCCCCCCTTCCCCTAGCGGGAGGGCCTGTAGGCAACGAGCAGTACTTC. As protein: CASSSPLPLAGGPVGNEQYF.

This clone was seen only once. This rearrangement joins TRBV2 to TRBJ1-2; D unclear. This CDR3 contains 15 residues. The germline V and J ends were trimmed by 2 bases and 4 bases, with 14 bases remaining between them. CDR1 SNHLY and CDR2 FYNNEI come from the germline V gene. The CDR3 DNA follows: TGTGCCAGCAGTGAATCTCAGGTTCGGATCTATGGCTACACCTTC. Translating gives CASSESQVRIYGYTF.

The chain is built from TRBV28 and TRBJ2-1, with 8 bases lining up with TRBD1. The CDR3 has 15 amino acids. The V and J ends lost 6 bases and 0 bases, in that order; junction bases with no gene match: 4. Looked up from germline, CDR1 is MDHEN and CDR2 is SYDVKM. CDR3 sequence reads: CASRPQGASYNEQFF. Written as DNA, the CDR3 is TGTGCCAGCAGACCTCAGGGGGCCTCCTACAATGAGCAGTTCTTC.

The chain couples TRBV5-6 to TRBJ1-2, with TRBD1 identical over 7 bases. The germline gives CDR1 SGHDT, CDR2 YYEEEE. V gave up 0 bases and J gave up 1 base; unmatched junction bases: 3. CDR3 length: 15 residues. CDR3 amino acids: CASSLAGQVNYGYTF. The CDR3 DNA follows: TGTGCCAGCAGCTTGGCCGGACAGGTTAACTATGGCTACACCTTC.

This clone came up a few times. The gene calls are TRBV6-6 and TRBJ1-1; 8 bases are shared with TRBD1. J was trimmed by 4 bases and V by 0 bases; bases with no gene match: 7. CDR3 length: 16 amino acids. CDR1 MNHNY and CDR2 SVGAGI come from the germline V gene (reference sequence). The CDR3: CASSYSPGGSVTEAFF. DNA of the CDR3: TGTGCCAGCAGTTACTCGCCAGGGGGCTCGGTCACTGAAGCTTTCTTT.

V is TRBV7-2 and J is TRBJ2-1, with TRBD2 identical over 10 bases. After removal of 2 bases from V and 3 bases from J, the junction contained 4 bases not matched to a gene. Germline CDR1 and CDR2: SGHTA and FQGNSA. The CDR3 covers 16 residues. The CDR3 region has the DNA TGTGCCAGCAGCTTACTAGCGGGAGACATCTACAATGAGCAGTTCTTC. Protein: CASSLLAGDIYNEQFF.

V usage is TRBV28 and J usage is TRBJ1-1; D remains unclear. V shed 6 bases and J shed 8 bases, with 22 bases lying between them. The germline CDR1 and CDR2 sequences are MDHEN and SYDVKM. The CDR3 extends over 15 amino acids. CDR3 sequence reads: CASRSRRSSLGEAFF. CDR3 bases: TGTGCCAGCAGATCGCGGAGGTCCTCCCTTGGGGAAGCTTTCTTT. The complete variable domain, with remaining parts taken from reference TRBV28 and TRBJ1-1, reads DVKVTQSSRYLVKRTGEKVFLECVQDMDHENMFWYRQDPGLGLRLIYFSYDVKMKEKGDIPEGYSVSREKKERFSLILESASTNQTSMYLCASRSRRSSLGEAFFGQGTRLTVV.

This clone was seen more than once but under ten times. This chain joins TRBV6-6 and TRBJ1-2, with 9 nucleotides matching TRBD1. V shed 4 bases, J shed 0 bases, and the junction held 6 bases outside the gene matches. The CDR3 is 16 residues long. CDR1 and CDR2 from the germline V gene are MNHNY and SVGAGI (reference sequence). The CDR3 bases are TGTGCCAGCAGTTGGGACAGGGCTCGGGCTAACTATGGCTACACCTTC. Its protein is CASSWDRARANYGYTF.

This clone has just one count. The chain employs TRBV5-1 and TRBJ2-7, with a possible D match to TRBD1 (6 bases). Germline lookup yields CDR1 SGHRS and CDR2 YFSETQ. Trimming stripped 4 bases from V and 4 bases from J, with 15 bases between. The CDR3 runs 14 residues. CDR3 DNA: TGCGCCAGCAGCATTGGACAGCGGAAATACGAGCAGTACTTC. It specifies CASSIGQRKYEQYF.